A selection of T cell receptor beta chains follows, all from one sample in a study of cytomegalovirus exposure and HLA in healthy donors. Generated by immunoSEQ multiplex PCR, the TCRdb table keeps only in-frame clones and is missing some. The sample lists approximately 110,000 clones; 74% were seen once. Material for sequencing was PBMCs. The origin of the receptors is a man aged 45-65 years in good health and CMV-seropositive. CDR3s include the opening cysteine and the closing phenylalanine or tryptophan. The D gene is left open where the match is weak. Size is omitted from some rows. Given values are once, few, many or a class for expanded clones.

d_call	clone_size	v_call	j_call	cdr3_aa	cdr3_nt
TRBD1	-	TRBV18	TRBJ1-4	CASSPSLTGTGDRTNEKLFF	TGTGCCAGCTCACCCTCCCTAACCGGGACAGGGGATAGGACTAATGAAAAACTGTTTTTT
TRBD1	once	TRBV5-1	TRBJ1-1	CASSLTGADTEAFF	TGCGCCAGCAGCTTGACAGGGGCGGACACTGAAGCTTTCTTT
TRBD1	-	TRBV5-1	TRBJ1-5	CASSLDTGGNQPQHF	TGCGCCAGCAGCTTGGACACAGGGGGGAATCAGCCCCAGCATTTT
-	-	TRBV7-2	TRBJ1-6	CASTNQPEGSPLHF	TGTGCCAGCACTAACCAACCAGAGGGTTCACCCCTCCACTTT
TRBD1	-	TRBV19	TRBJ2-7	CASSRFGGTGGSYEQYF	TGTGCCAGTAGTAGGTTCGGCGGGACAGGGGGGAGCTACGAGCAGTACTTC
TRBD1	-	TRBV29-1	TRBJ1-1	CSVEDWDTTGQGTTFGAFF	TGCAGCGTTGAAGATTGGGATACAACGGGACAGGGGACCACCTTTGGAGCTTTCTTT
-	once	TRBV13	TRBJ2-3	CASSGQRENTQYF	TGTGCCAGCAGCGGACAGCGTGAAAATACGCAGTATTTT
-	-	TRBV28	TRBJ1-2	CASVSYGGLGYTF	TGTGCCAGCGTATCCTATGGGGGCCTCGGCTACACCTTC
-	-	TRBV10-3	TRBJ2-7	CAISESTQAYEQYF	TGTGCCATCAGTGAGTCGACACAGGCCTACGAGCAGTACTTC
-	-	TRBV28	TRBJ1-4	CASTTGREKLFF	TGTGCCAGCACCACAGGCCGTGAAAAACTGTTTTTT
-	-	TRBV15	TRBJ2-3	CATSRDRATDTQYF	TGTGCCACCAGCAGAGATAGAGCCACAGATACGCAGTATTTT
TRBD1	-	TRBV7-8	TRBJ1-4	CASSRGRGQEGLFF	TGTGCCAGCAGCCGGGGCAGGGGGCAAGAGGGGCTGTTTTTT
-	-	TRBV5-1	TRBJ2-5	CASSTGRNGPETQYF	TGCGCCAGCAGTACAGGACGGAATGGGCCAGAGACCCAGTACTTC
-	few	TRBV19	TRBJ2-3	CASSRLLGVPIDTQYF	TGTGCCAGTAGTAGGTTGCTGGGCGTTCCTATTGATACGCAGTATTTT
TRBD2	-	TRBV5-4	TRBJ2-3	CASSLTREPGDTQYF	TGTGCCAGCAGCTTAACGCGGGAGCCCGGGGATACGCAGTATTTT
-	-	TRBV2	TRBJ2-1	CASSDRGRHNEQFF	TGTGCCAGCAGTGACAGGGGGAGGCACAATGAGCAGTTCTTC
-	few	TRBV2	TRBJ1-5	CASSEGAHSNQPQHF	TGTGCCAGCAGTGAGGGGGCGCATAGCAATCAGCCCCAGCATTTT
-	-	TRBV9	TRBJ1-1	CASSDHRGGLNTEAFF	TGTGCCAGCAGCGACCACAGAGGGGGACTGAACACTGAAGCTTTCTTT
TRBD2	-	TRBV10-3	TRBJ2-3	CAISDRSGRKVADTQYF	TGTGCCATCAGTGATCGTAGCGGGAGGAAGGTGGCAGATACGCAGTATTTT
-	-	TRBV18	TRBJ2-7	CASSPGTTRDEQYF	TGTGCCAGCTCACCAGGCACTACCAGGGACGAGCAGTACTTC
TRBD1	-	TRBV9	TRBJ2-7	CASSPTGDYEQYF	TGTGCCAGCAGCCCTACAGGGGACTACGAGCAGTACTTC
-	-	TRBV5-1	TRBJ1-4	CASSSRVGGEKLFF	TGCGCCAGCTCCTCCCGGGTAGGAGGTGAAAAACTGTTTTTT
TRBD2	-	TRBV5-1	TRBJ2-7	CASSLEGLAGGGADEQYF	TGCGCCAGCAGCTTGGAGGGACTAGCGGGGGGGGGCGCCGACGAGCAGTACTTC
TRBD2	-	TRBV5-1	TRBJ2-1	CASGPGLAGRTYNEQFF	TGCGCCAGCGGGCCGGGACTAGCGGGGAGGACCTACAATGAGCAGTTCTTC
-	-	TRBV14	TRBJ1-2	CASSQIKRSGDGYTF	TGTGCCAGCAGCCAAATCAAAAGATCAGGGGATGGCTACACCTTC
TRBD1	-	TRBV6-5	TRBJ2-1	CASRTGWDEQFF	TGTGCCAGCAGGACAGGGTGGGATGAGCAGTTCTTC
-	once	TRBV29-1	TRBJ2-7	CSGRVRYEQYF	TGCAGCGGCCGGGTGAGATACGAGCAGTACTTC
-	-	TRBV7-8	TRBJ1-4	CASSLGSSGRGGEKLFF	TGTGCCAGCAGCTTAGGATCCTCGGGCAGGGGCGGTGAAAAACTGTTTTTT
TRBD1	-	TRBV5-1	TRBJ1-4	CASSPTTGVGEKLFF	TGCGCCAGCAGCCCCACGACAGGGGTTGGTGAAAAACTGTTTTTT
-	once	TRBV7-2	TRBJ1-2	CASSYNAGGGGYTF	TGTGCCAGCAGCTATAACGCCGGCGGGGGTGGCTACACCTTC
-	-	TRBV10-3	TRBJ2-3	CAISGTKDTQYF	TGTGCCATCAGTGGGACTAAAGATACGCAGTATTTT
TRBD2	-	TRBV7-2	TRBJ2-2	CASSSLAGGTGELFF	TGTGCCAGCAGCTCTCTAGCGGGGGGCACCGGGGAGCTGTTTTTT
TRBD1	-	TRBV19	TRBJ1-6	CASQTRDSDSPLHF	TGTGCCAGTCAAACCCGGGACAGCGATTCACCCCTCCACTTT
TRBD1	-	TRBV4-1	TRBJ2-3	CASSQDRGGLTDTQYF	TGCGCCAGCAGCCAAGATCGAGGGGGCCTAACAGATACGCAGTATTTT
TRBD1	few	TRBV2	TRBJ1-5	CASTTESSGGQPQHF	TGTGCCAGCACCACAGAGTCTTCAGGGGGACAGCCCCAGCATTTT
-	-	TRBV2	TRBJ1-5	CASNSERGGQPQHF	TGTGCCAGCAATAGTGAGAGGGGAGGTCAGCCCCAGCATTTT
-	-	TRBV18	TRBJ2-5	CASSPRQQETQYF	TGTGCCAGCTCACCCAGGCAGCAAGAGACCCAGTACTTC
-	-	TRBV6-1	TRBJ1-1	CASSGQYTEAFF	TGTGCCAGCAGTGGACAGTACACTGAAGCTTTCTTT
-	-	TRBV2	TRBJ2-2	CASRSSKNTGELFF	TGTGCCAGCCGGAGCAGCAAAAACACCGGGGAGCTGTTTTTT
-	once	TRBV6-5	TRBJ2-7	CASSTDSTYEQYF	TGTGCCAGCAGTACGGACAGTACCTACGAGCAGTACTTC
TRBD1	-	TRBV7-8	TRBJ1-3	CASSAQGAAGNTIYF	TGTGCCAGCAGCGCGCAGGGGGCTGCCGGAAACACCATATATTTT
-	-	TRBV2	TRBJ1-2	CASSVTDSRGYTF	TGTGCCAGCAGTGTTACGGACAGCAGAGGCTACACCTTC
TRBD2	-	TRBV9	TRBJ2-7	CASSPPAASGGSYEQYF	TGTGCCAGCAGCCCCCCGGCGGCTAGCGGGGGGAGTTACGAGCAGTACTTC
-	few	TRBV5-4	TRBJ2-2	CASSLSLRNTGELFF	TGTGCCAGCAGCTTGTCTTTGAGAAACACCGGGGAGCTGTTTTTT
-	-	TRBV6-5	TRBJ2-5	CASSYSREETQYF	TGTGCCAGCAGTTACTCGAGGGAGGAGACCCAGTACTTC